This TCR beta chain is drawn from a study of blood T cell repertoires in COVID-19. Study summary: Acute-phase and convalescent COVID-19 samples originated in the United States, Italy and Spain. The cDNA or gDNA used as material had been derived from T cells, B-cell-depleted T cells, or PBMCs.

Authors' data handling: Researchers report that nucleated cell counts were estimated from reference gene primer amplification. Produced via immunoSEQ multiplex PCR; TCRdb's table is partial and in-frame only. From that table come the V and J calls and clone size; the DNA was used to work out D and trimming. Of a few hundred thousand clones in the sample, about four fifths were seen once. The germline V and J ends were trimmed by 6 bases and 7 bases, with 22 bases remaining between them. The germline gives CDR1 MDHEN, CDR2 SYDVKM. The CDR3 is made up of 15 amino acids. The J gene is TRBJ2-7, the V gene TRBV28; TRBD2 is a possible D gene (6 bases). The material sequenced was peripheral blood. This TCR was recovered from a woman aged 25 to 39 who had recovered from COVID-19. This CDR3 is CASRKWGDQALEQYF. The CDR3 nucleotides read TGTGCCAGCAGAAAGTGGGGGGACCAGGCTTTAGAGCAGTACTTC.